The rows below give T cell receptor beta chains drawn from one sample of a study of memory CD4+ T cells and cytomegalovirus serostatus. Using immunoSEQ multiplex PCR, the repertoire was profiled, and TCRdb retains in-frame clones only, with some absent. The table includes 85,000 to 100,000 clones, approximately 80% detected once. Input material: memory CD4+ T cells from blood. The receptors were sampled from an adult in good health and CMV-seropositive. The CDR3 runs from the conserved cysteine through the conserved F or W. The D gene is left open where the match is weak. Expanded clones get a size class; other rows say once, few or many, or leave the size out.

d_call,clone_size,v_call,j_call,cdr3_nt,cdr3_aa
.,.,TRBV10-1,TRBJ2-3,TGCGCCACCGAGAGCGGGAGCACAGATACGCAGTATTTT,CATESGSTDTQYF
TRBD1,.,TRBV28,TRBJ1-1,TGTGCCAGCCAGGGGGCGAACACTGAAGCTTTCTTT,CASQGANTEAFF
TRBD1,.,TRBV7-8,TRBJ1-4,TGTGCCAGCAGCTTCACAGGGGATTGGGAAAAACTGTTTTTT,CASSFTGDWEKLFF
.,.,TRBV7-9,TRBJ2-1,TGTGCCAGCAGCCAGTCGGGACCCTTGACGGAGCAGTTCTTC,CASSQSGPLTEQFF
.,.,TRBV30,TRBJ2-1,TGTGCCTGGAGTGTGATGGAATATGATGAGCAGTTCTTC,CAWSVMEYDEQFF
TRBD1,.,TRBV28,TRBJ2-5,TGTGCCAGCAGTTCATCCGGGACAGCCCAAGAGACCCAGTACTTC,CASSSSGTAQETQYF
TRBD1,.,TRBV27,TRBJ2-3,TGTGCCAGTTGGGACAGAAACACAGATACGCAGTATTTT,CASWDRNTDTQYF
.,once,TRBV11-2,TRBJ1-1,TGTGCCAGCAGCTTATATATGAACACTGAAGCTTTCTTT,CASSLYMNTEAFF
.,once,TRBV19,TRBJ1-1,TGTGCCAGTAGCCGACCGGGAACCATGAACACTGAAGCTTTCTTT,CASSRPGTMNTEAFF
TRBD1,.,TRBV7-7,TRBJ1-5,TGTGCTAGCAGCTTATCAGGGGGGCCCCAGCCCCAGCATTTT,CASSLSGGPQPQHF
.,.,TRBV21-1,TRBJ1-5,TGTGCCAGCAGCATGGCCGTGTGCAGCTCCAATCAGCCCCAGCATTTT,CASSMAVCSSNQPQHF
TRBD2,.,TRBV7-3,TRBJ2-1,TGTGCCAGCAGCGTGACTAGCGGGTCCTACAATGAGCAGTTCTTC,CASSVTSGSYNEQFF
.,.,TRBV19,TRBJ1-5,TGTGCCAGTACCACAGGGAATCGCAATCAGCCCCAGCATTTT,CASTTGNRNQPQHF
.,.,TRBV28,TRBJ2-1,TGTGCCAGCAGTTTTTGGTCACAGGGATACAATGAGCAGTTCTTC,CASSFWSQGYNEQFF